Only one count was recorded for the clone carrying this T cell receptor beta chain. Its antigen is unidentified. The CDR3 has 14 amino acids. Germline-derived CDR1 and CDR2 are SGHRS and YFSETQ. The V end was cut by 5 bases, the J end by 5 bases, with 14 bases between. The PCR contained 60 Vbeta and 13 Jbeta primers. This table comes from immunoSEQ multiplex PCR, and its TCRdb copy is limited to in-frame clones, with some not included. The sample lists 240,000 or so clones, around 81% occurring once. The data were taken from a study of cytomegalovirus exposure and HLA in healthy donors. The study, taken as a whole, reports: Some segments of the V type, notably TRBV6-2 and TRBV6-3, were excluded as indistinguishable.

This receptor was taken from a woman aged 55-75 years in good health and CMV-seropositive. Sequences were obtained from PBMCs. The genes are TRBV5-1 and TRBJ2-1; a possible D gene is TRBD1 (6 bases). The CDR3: CASSRGQIDNEQFF. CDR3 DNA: TGCGCCAGCAGTAGAGGACAGATAGACAATGAGCAGTTCTTC. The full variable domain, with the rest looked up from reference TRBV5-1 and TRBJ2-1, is KAGVTQTPRYLIKTRGQQVTLSCSPISGHRSVSWYQQTPGQGLQFLFEYFSETQRNKGNFPGRFSGRQFSNSRSEMNVSTLELGDSALYLCASSRGQIDNEQFFGPGTRLTVL.